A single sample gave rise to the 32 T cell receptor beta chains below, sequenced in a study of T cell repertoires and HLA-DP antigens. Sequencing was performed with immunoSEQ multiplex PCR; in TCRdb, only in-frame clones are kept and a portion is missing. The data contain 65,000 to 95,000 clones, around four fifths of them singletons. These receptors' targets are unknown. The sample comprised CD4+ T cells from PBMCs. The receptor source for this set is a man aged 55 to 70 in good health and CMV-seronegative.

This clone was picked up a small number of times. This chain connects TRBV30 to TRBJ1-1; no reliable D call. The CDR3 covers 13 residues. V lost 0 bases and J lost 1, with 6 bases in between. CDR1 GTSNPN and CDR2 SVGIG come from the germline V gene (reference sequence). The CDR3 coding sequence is TGTGCCTGGAGTGTAGGGTCGAACACTGAAGCTTTCTTT. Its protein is CAWSVGSNTEAFF.

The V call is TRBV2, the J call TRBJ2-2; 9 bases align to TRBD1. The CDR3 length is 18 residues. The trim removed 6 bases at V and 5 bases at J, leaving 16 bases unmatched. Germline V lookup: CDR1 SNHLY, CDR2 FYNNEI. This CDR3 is CASRKEGQGPLGTGELFF. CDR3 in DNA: TGTGCCAGCAGAAAAGAGGGACAGGGCCCGTTAGGGACCGGGGAGCTGTTTTTT.

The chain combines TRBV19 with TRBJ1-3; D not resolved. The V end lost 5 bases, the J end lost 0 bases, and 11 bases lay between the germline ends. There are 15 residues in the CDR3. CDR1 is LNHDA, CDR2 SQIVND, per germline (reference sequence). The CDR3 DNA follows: TGTGCCAGTAGTCCCGGGAGGAGCTCTGGAAACACCATATATTTT. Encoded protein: CASSPGRSSGNTIYF.

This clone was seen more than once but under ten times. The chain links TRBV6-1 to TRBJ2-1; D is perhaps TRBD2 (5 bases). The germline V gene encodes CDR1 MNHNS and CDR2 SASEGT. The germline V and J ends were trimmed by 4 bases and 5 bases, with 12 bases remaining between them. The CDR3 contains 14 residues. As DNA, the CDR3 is TGTGCCAGCAGTGGAGGGCAGTTGGACAATGAGCAGTTCTTC. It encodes CASSGGQLDNEQFF.

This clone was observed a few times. CDR3 DNA sequence: TGTGCCAGCAGCTTGGCTGGCGGGGGCAACACCTACAATGAGCAGTTCTTC. Translating gives CASSLAGGGNTYNEQFF. The chain links TRBV5-4 to TRBJ2-1; D is possibly TRBD2 (7 bases). The V gene lost 0 bases and the J gene lost 2 bases, with 15 bases spanning the gap. Germline CDR1 and CDR2: SGHNT and YYREEE (reference sequence). This CDR3 is built from 17 residues.

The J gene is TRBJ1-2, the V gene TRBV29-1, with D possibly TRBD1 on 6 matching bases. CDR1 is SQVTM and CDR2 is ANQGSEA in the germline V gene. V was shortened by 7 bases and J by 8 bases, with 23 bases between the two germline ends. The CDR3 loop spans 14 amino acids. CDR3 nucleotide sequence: TGCAGCGCGCAGAGATCAGGGGATTCGGACGGCTACACCTTC. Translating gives CSAQRSGDSDGYTF.

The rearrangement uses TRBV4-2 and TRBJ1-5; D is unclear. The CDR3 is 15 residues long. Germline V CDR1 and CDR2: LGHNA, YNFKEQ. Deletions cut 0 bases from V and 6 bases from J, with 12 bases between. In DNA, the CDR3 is TGTGCCAGCAGCCAAGATGGGAAGGAATCTCAGCCCCAGCATTTT. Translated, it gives CASSQDGKESQPQHF.

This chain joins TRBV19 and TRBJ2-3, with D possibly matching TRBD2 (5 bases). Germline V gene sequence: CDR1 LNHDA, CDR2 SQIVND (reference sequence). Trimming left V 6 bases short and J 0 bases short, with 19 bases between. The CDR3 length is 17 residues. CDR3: CASRPHGESSSTDTQYF. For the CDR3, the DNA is TGTGCCAGTAGGCCACATGGGGAGAGCTCTAGCACAGATACGCAGTATTTT.

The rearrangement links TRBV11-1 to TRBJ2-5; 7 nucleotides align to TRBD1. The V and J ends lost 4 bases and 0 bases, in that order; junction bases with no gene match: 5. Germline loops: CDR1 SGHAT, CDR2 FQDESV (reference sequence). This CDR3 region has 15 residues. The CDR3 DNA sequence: TGTGCCAGCAGCTCCCAGACAGGGAACCAAGAGACCCAGTACTTC. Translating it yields CASSSQTGNQETQYF.

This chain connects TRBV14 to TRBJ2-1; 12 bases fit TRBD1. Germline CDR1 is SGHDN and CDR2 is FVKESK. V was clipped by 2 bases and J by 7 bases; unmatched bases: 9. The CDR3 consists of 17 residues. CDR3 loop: CASSQLSGQGAGNEQFF. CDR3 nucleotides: TGTGCCAGCAGCCAACTCTCGGGACAGGGGGCAGGTAATGAGCAGTTCTTC.

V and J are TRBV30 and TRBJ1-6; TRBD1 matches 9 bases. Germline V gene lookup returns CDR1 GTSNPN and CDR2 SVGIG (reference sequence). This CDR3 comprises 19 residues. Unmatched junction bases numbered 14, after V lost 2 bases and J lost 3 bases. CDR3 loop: CAWSIPGTGSLFYNSPLHF. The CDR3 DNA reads TGTGCCTGGAGTATCCCCGGGACAGGGTCCCTTTTCTATAATTCACCCCTCCACTTT.

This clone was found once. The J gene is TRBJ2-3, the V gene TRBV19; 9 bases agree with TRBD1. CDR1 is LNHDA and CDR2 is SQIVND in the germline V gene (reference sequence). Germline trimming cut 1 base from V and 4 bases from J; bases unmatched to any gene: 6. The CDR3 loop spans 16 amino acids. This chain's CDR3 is CASSIVGQGASDTQYF. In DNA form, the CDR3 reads TGTGCCAGTAGTATAGTGGGACAGGGAGCTTCAGATACGCAGTATTTT.

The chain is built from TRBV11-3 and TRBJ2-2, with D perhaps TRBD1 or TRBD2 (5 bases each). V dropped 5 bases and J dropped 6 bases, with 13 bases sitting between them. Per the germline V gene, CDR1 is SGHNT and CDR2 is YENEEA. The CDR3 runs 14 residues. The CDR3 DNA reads TGTGCCAGCAGCCCCCGCCGGGGCGCCGGGGAGCTGTTTTTT. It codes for CASSPRRGAGELFF. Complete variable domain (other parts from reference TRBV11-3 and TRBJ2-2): EAGVVQSPRYKIIEKKQPVAFWCNPISGHNTLYWYLQNLGQGPELLIRYENEEAVDDSQLPKDRFSAERLKGVDSTLKIQPAELGDSAVYLCASSPRRGAGELFFGEGSRLTVL.

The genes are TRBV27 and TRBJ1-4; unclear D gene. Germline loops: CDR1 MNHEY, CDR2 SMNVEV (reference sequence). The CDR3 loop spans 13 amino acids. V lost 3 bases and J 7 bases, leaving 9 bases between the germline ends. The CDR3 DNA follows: TGTGCCAGCAGTTTTTCAGGTTTTGAAAAACTGTTTTTT. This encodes CASSFSGFEKLFF.

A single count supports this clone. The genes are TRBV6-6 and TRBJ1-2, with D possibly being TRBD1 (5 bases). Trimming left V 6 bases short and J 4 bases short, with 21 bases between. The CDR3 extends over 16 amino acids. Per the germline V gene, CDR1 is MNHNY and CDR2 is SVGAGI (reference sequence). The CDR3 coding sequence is TGTGCCAGCAGGGACGGACTCCTGGACATATCCTATGGCTACACCTTC. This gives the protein CASRDGLLDISYGYTF.

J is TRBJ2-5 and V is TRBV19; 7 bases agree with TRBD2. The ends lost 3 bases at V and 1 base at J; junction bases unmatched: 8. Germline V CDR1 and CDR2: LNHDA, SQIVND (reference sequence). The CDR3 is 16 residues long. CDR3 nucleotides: TGTGCCAGTAGTATGAGGGCGGGAGTCCCCCAAGAGACCCAGTACTTC. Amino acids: CASSMRAGVPQETQYF.

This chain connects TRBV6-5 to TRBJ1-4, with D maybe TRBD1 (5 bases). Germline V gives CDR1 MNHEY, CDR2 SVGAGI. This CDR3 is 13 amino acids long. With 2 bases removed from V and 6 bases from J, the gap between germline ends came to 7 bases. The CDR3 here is CASSYEQDEKLFF. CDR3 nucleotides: TGTGCCAGCAGTTACGAACAGGATGAAAAACTGTTTTTT.

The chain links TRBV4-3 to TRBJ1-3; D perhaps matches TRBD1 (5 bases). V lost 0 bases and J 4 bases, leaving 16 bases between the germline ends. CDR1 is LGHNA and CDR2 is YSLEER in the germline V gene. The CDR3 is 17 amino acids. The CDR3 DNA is TGCGCCAGCAGCCAAGATACCGGGACCGCTCGAGGAAACACCATATATTTT. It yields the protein CASSQDTGTARGNTIYF.

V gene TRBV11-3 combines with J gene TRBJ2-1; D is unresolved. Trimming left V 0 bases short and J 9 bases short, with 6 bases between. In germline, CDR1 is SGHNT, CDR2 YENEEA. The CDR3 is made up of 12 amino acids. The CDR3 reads CASSLEGTEQFF. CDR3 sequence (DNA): TGTGCCAGCAGCTTAGAAGGCACTGAGCAGTTCTTC.

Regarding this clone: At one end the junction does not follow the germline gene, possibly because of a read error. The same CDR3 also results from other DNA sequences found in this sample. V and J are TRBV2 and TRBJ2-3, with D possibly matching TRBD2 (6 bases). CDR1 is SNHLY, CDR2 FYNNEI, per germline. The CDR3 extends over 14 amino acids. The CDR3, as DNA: TGTGCTAGCACCCTTAGCGGCCCGCGGGATACGCAGTATTTT. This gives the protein CASTLSGPRDTQYF.

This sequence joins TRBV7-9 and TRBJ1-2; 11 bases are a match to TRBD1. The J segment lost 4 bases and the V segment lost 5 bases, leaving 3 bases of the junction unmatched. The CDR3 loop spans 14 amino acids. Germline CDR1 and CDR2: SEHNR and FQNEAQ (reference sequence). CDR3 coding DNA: TGTGCCAGCAGCGGACAGGGGGCCAGCTATGGCTACACCTTC. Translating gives CASSGQGASYGYTF.

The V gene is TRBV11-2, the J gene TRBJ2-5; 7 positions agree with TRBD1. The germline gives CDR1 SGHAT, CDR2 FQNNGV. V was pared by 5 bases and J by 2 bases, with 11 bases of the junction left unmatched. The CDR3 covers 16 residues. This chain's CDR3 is CASSPLWTGKQETQYF. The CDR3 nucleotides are TGTGCCAGCAGCCCCCTTTGGACAGGCAAGCAAGAGACCCAGTACTTC.

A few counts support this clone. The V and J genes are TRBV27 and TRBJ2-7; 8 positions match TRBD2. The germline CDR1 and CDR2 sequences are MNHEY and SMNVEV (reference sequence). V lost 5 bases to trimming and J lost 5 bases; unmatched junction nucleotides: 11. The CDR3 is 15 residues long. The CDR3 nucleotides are TGTGCCAGCAGTGCTAGGCGGCTAGCGGGCCACGAGCAGTACTTC. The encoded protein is CASSARRLAGHEQYF.

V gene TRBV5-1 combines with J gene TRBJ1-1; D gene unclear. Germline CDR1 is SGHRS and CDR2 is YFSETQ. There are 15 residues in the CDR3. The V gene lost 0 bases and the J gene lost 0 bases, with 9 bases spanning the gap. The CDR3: CASSLERRLNTEAFF. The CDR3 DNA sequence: TGCGCCAGCAGCTTGGAGCGGAGGCTGAACACTGAAGCTTTCTTT.

The CDR3 DNA reads TGTGCCAGCAGTCTAAATTCGGACCGAGACGCTTTCTTT. Protein: CASSLNSDRDAFF. V gene TRBV11-1 combines with J gene TRBJ1-1; no clear D. The V end lost 6 bases, the J end lost 11 bases, and 19 bases lay between the germline ends. The CDR3 spans 13 residues. Germline values: CDR1 SGHAT, CDR2 FQDESV (reference sequence). Supplemented by reference TRBV11-1 and TRBJ1-1, the full variable domain reads EAEVAQSPRYKITEKSQAVAFWCDPISGHATLYWYRQILGQGPELLVQFQDESVVDDSQLPKDRFSAERLKGVDSTLKIQPAELGDSAMYLCASSLNSDRDAFFGQGTRLTVV.

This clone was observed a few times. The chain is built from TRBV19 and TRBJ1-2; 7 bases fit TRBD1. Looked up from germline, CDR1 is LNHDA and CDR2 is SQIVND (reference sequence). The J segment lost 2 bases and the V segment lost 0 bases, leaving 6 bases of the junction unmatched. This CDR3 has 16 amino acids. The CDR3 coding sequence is TGTGCCAGTAGTATAGAAGAGGGGGCGCGGAACTATGGCTACACCTTC. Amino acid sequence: CASSIEEGARNYGYTF.

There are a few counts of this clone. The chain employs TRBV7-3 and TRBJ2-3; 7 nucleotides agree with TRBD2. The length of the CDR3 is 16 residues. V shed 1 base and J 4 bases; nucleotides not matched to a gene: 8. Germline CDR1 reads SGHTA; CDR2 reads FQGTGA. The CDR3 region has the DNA TGTGCCAGCAGCTTAATGGCGGGAGTCTCCGCAGATACGCAGTATTTT. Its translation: CASSLMAGVSADTQYF.

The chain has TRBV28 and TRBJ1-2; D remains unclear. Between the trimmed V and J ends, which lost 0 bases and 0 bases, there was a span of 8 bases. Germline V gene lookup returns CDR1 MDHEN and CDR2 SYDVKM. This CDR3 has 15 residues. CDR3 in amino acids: CASSLWPGSNYGYTF. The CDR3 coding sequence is TGTGCCAGCAGTTTATGGCCCGGGTCTAACTATGGCTACACCTTC.

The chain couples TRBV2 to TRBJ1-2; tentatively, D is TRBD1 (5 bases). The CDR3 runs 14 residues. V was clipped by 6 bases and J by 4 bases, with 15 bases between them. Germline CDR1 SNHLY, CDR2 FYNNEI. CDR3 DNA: TGTGCCAGCAGCGCGCAGGGTGGCCTCTATGGCTACACCTTC. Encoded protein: CASSAQGGLYGYTF.

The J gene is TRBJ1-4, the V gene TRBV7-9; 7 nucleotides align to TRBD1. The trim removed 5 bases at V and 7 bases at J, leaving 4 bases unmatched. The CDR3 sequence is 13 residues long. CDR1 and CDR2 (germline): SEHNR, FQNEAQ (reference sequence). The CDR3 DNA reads TGTGCCAGCAGCGCTGGGACAGTTGAAAAACTGTTTTTT. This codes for CASSAGTVEKLFF. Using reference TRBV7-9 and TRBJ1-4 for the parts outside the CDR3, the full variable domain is DTGVSQNPRHKITKRGQNVTFRCDPISEHNRLYWYRQTLGQGPEFLTYFQNEAQLEKSRLLSDRFSAERPKGSFSTLEIQRTEQGDSAMYLCASSAGTVEKLFFGSGTQLSVL.

The CDR3 sequence is CASSLDGGDTEAFF. The CDR3 coding sequence is TGTGCCAGCAGCTTGGACGGCGGAGACACTGAAGCTTTCTTT. The gene calls are TRBV5-5 and TRBJ1-1, with D unresolved. Germline lookup yields CDR1 SGHKS and CDR2 YYEKEE (reference sequence). This CDR3 comprises 14 residues. V was cut by 0 bases and J by 3 bases, with 9 bases left in between.

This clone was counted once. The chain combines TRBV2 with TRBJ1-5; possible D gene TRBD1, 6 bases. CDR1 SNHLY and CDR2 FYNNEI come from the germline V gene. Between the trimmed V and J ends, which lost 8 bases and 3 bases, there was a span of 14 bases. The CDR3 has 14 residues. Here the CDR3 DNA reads TGTGCCAGCGCCGGGGGCAGCAACAATCAGCCCCAGCATTTT. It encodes CASAGGSNNQPQHF.